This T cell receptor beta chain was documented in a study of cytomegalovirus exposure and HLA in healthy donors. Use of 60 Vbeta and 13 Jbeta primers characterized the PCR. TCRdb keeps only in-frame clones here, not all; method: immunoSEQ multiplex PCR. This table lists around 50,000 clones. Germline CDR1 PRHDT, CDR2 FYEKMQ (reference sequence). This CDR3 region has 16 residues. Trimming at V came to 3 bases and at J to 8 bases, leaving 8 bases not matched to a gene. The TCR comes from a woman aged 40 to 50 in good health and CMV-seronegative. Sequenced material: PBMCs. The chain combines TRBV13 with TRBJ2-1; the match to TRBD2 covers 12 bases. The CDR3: CASSLRLAGVEDEQFF. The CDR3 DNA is TGTGCCAGCAGCTTGCGACTAGCGGGAGTGGAGGATGAGCAGTTCTTC.